This T cell receptor beta chain was profiled in a study of T cell responses to AZD1222 COVID-19 vaccine. Sequenced by immunoSEQ multiplex PCR; TCRdb stores in-frame clones only, minus some. Of roughly 200,000 clones listed, approximately 91% were seen once; the top ten hold approximately 1.6%. This CDR3 spans 16 amino acids. V was shortened by 2 bases and J by 6 bases, with 20 bases between the two germline ends. The V gene's germline CDR1 is SGHNT and CDR2 YYREEE (reference sequence). This sequence was found in an adult who received the AZD1222 COVID-19 vaccine. The chain carries TRBV5-4 and TRBJ1-2, with D tentatively TRBD1 (5 bases). The source material was peripheral blood, sampled 28 days after the second AZD1222 dose. Here the CDR3 DNA reads TGTGCCAGCAGCTTATATAATCGTTGGGGGGTCAATGGCTACACCTTC. Its translation is CASSLYNRWGVNGYTF.